The clone carrying this T cell receptor beta chain was observed a single time. What it binds is not known. This entry is derived from a study of shared clonotypes between healthy human individuals. General study findings and limits: Generation probabilities were higher for clonotypes shared across all four sorted-subset donors than for unshared ones.

The CDR3 sequence is 18 residues long. Germline V CDR1 and CDR2: KGHSH, LQKENI. V was trimmed by 5 bases and J by 1 base, leaving 22 bases between them. The repertoire was sequenced with immunoSEQ multiplex PCR; TCRdb's copy has only in-frame clones and lacks some. The repertoire consists of 2 million to 3 million clones, with under 95% occurring once and the leading ten covering 0.36%. The sequence was obtained from a man younger than 35 in good health. Some clones in this sample may be carry-over from other donors' samples. This chain uses TRBV18 with TRBJ2-3, with D perhaps TRBD2 (6 bases). Sequencing was done on a sample of naive CD4+ T cells from PBMCs. Subset described: CD45RA+ positively selected. The CDR3 coding sequence is TGTGCCAGCTCAAAGTGGAGGGAGGCCACCCCAGGCACAGATACGCAGTATTTT. It is translated as CASSKWREATPGTDTQYF.